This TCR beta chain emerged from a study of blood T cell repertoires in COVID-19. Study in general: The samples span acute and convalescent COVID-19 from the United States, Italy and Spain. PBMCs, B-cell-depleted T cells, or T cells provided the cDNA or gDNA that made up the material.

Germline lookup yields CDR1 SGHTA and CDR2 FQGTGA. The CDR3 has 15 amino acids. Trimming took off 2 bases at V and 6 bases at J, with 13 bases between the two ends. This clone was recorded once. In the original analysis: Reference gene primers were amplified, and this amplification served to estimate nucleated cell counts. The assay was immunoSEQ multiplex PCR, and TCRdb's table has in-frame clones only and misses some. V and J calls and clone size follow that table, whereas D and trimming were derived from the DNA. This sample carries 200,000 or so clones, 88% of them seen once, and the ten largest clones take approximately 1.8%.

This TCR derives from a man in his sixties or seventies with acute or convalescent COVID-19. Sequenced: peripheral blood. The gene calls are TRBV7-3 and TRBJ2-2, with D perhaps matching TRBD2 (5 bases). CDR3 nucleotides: TGTGCCAGCAGCTTAGCGTCTAGCAGATCCGGGGAGCTGTTTTTT. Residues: CASSLASSRSGELFF. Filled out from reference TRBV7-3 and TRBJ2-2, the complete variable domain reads GAGVSQTPSNKVTEKGKYVELRCDPISGHTALYWYRQSLGQGPEFLIYFQGTGAADDSGLPNDRFFAVRPEGSVSTLKIQRTERGDSAVYLCASSLASSRSGELFFGEGSRLTVL.